The rows below give T cell receptor beta chains drawn from one sample of a study of T cells in Graves' hyperthyroidism and ophthalmopathy. From the multiplex PCR reads, TCRdb called clonotypes with MiXCR, one entry per CDR3 protein. The data show more than 300,000 distinct CDR3 sequences, 15% to 20% seen once. Sequenced sample: blood. The receptors derive from a woman in her 30s with Graves' hyperthyroidism that later progressed to Graves' ophthalmopathy. Both conserved end residues are part of each CDR3.

>TRBV5-5|TRBJ1-1
CASSSISRDEAFF
>TRBV7-2|TRBJ2-1
CASSLYEGRIREQFF
>TRBV28|TRBJ1-5
CASRGQGVGLNQPQHF
>TRBV28|TRBJ2-1
CASSLHSIAYNEQFF
>TRBV10-1|TRBJ1-5
CASSPHRDREVVSSNQPQHF
>TRBV19|TRBJ1-6
CASGRYNSPLHF
>TRBV11-2|TRBJ1-1
CASSARMNTEAFF
>TRBV27|TRBJ2-2
CASSLFGGRVADTGELFF
>TRBV28|TRBJ2-7
CASSLFHRESYEQYF
>TRBV18|TRBJ2-5
CASKDFQSTETQYF
>TRBV7-9|TRBJ2-5
CASSTGLAGRAETQYF
>TRBV6-1|TRBJ2-1
CASSREGQGSYNEQFF
>TRBV4-1|TRBJ2-1
CASRGFVGAQNGQFF
>TRBV6-1|TRBJ2-1
CASSEAGGSYNEQFF
>TRBV28|TRBJ2-7
CASSRLAGVHEQYF
>TRBV7-9|TRBJ2-1
CASSPLAGGPLTYNEQFF
>TRBV20-1|TRBJ2-3
CSASRVSEGDTQYF
>TRBV20-1|TRBJ2-7
CSAMRAGNEQYF
>TRBV12-3/TRBV12-4|TRBJ2-5
CASSLHGTAQETQYF
>TRBV28|TRBJ1-5
CASSSGVPQHF
>TRBV7-9|TRBJ2-3
CASSLRRGRDTQYF
>TRBV27|TRBJ2-2
CASSFLLGRLTGELFF
>TRBV20-1|TRBJ2-7
CSATDTSSYEQYF
>TRBV9|TRBJ2-6
CASSVGQGIYGSGANVLTF
>TRBV7-9|TRBJ1-6
CASSLGQGHSRNSPLHF
>TRBV25-1|TRBJ2-2
CASSGDRTEDPGELFF
>TRBV18|TRBJ2-7
CASSPEELYEQYF